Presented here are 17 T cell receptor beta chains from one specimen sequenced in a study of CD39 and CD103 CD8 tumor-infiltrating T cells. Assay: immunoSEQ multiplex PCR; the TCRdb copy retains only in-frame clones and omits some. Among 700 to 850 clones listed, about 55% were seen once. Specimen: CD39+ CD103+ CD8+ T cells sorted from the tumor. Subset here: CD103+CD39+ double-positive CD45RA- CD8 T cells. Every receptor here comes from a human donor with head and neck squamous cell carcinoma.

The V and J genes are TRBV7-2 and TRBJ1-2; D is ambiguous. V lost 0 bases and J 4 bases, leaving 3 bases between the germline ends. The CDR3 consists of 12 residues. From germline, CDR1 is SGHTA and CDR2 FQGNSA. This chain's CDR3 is CASSLATYGYTF. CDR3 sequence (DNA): TGTGCCAGCAGCTTAGCCACCTATGGCTACACCTTC.

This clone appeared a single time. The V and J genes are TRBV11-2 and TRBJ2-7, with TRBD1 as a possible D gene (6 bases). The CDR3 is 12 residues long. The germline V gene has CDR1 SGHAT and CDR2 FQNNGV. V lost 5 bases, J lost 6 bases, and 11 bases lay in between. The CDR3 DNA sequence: TGTGCCAGCAGCCTTGGGACAATCGAGCAGTACTTC. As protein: CASSLGTIEQYF.

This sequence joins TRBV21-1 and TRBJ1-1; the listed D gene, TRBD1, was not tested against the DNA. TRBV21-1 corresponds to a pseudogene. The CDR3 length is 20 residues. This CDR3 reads CASSKTSHVKPGQENTEAFF. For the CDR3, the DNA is TGTGCCAGCAGCAAGACTTCACACGTGAAACCGGGACAGGAGAACACTGAAGCTTTCTTT.

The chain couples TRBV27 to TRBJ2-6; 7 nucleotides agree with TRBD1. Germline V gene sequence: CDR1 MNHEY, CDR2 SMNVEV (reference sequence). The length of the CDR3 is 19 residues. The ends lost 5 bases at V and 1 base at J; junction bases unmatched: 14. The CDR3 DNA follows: TGTGCCAGCAGTACGATCCGGGACAGCGTGAATTCTGGGGCCAACGTCCTGACTTTC. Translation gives CASSTIRDSVNSGANVLTF.

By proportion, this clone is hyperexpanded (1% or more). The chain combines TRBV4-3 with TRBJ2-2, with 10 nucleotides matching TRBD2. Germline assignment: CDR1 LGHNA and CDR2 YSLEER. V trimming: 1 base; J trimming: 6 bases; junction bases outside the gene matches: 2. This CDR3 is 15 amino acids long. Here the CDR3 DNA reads TGCGCCAGCAGCCAAGGGCTAGCGGGAGCCGGGGAGCTGTTTTTT. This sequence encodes CASSQGLAGAGELFF.

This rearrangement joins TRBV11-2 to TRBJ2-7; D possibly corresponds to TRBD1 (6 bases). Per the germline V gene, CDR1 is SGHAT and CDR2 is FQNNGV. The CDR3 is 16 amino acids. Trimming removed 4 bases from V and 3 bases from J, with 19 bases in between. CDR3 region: CASSSQGYPLYYEQYF. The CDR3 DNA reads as TGTGCCAGCAGCTCTCAGGGGTACCCACTCTACTACGAGCAGTACTTC. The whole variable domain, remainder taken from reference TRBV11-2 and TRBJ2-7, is EAGVAQSPRYKIIEKRQSVAFWCNPISGHATLYWYQQILGQGPKLLIQFQNNGVVDDSQLPKDRFSAERLKGVDSTLKIQPAKLEDSAVYLCASSSQGYPLYYEQYFGPGTRLTVT.

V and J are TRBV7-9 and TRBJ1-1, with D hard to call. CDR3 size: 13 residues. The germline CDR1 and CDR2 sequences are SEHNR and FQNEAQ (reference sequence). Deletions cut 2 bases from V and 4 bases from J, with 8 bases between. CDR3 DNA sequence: TGTGCCAGCAGCTTAATGGGAAGCACTGAAGCTTTCTTT. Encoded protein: CASSLMGSTEAFF.

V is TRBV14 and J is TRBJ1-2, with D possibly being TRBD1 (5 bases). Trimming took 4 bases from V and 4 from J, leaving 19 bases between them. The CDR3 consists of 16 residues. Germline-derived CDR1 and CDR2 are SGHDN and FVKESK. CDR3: CASSPLDTGGGYGYTF. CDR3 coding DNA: TGTGCCAGCAGCCCGTTGGACACGGGAGGCGGCTATGGCTACACCTTC.

The CDR3 DNA sequence: TGTGCCAGCAGCGCCTCCGGGACTAGCGTCACCGGGGAGCTGTTTTTT. It specifies CASSASGTSVTGELFF. This rearrangement joins TRBV9 to TRBJ2-2; 10 bases line up with TRBD2. CDR3 length: 16 amino acids. V shed 3 bases, J shed 4 bases, and the junction held 6 bases outside the gene matches. CDR1 SGDLS and CDR2 YYNGEE come from the germline V gene.

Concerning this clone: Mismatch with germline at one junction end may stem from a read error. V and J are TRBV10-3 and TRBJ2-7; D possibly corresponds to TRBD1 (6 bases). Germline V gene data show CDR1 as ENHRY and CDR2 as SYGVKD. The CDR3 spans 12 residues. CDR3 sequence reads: CASSQDSYEQYF. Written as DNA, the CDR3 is TGTGCCAGCAGTCAGGACAGCTACGAGCAGTACTTC.

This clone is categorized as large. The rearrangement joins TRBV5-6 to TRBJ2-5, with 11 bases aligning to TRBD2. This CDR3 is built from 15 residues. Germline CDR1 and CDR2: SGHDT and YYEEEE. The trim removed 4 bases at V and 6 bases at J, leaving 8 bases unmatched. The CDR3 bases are TGTGCCAGCAGCGCCCTTCTAGCGGGGGGAAAGACCCAGTACTTC. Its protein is CASSALLAGGKTQYF.

The CDR3 is CASSLGGGTNTIYF. CDR3 bases: TGTGCCAGCAGTCTTGGTGGGGGGACCAACACCATATATTTT. The rearrangement joins TRBV21-1 to TRBJ1-3. TRBV21-1 is termed a pseudogene. The CDR3 is 14 amino acids.

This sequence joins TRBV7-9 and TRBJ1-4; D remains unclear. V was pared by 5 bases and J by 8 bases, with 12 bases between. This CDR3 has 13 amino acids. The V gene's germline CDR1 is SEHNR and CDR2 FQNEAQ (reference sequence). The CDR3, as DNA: TGTGCCAGCAGCACCAGACTAGACGAAAAACTGTTTTTT. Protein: CASSTRLDEKLFF.

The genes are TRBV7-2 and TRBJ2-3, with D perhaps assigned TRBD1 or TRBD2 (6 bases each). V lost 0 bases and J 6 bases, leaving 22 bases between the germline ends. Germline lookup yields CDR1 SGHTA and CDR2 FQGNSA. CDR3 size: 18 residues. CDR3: CASSLAEGFGQTWDTQYF. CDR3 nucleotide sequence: TGTGCCAGCAGCTTAGCGGAGGGCTTTGGACAGACCTGGGATACGCAGTATTTT.

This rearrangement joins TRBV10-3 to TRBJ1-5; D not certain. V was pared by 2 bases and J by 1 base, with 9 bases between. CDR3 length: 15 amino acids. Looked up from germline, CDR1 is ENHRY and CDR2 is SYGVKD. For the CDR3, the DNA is TGTGCCATCAGTGAGGACGGGGAAAGCAATCAGCCCCAGCATTTT. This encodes CAISEDGESNQPQHF.

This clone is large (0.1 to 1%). This CDR3 is CASSLGLGDTEAFF. DNA for the CDR3: TGCGCCAGCAGCCTCGGCCTAGGTGACACTGAAGCTTTCTTT. The chain uses TRBV4-3 and TRBJ1-1; the D is unclear. The V gene lost 4 bases and the J gene lost 3 bases, with 12 bases spanning the gap. CDR1 and CDR2 (germline): LGHNA, YSLEER. The CDR3 spans 14 residues.

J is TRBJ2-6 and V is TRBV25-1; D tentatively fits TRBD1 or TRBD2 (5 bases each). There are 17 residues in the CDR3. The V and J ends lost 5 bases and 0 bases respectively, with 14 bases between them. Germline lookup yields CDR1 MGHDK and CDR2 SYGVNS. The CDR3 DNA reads TGTGCCAGCAGTCTCCGGGACGGACACTCTGGGGCCAACGTCCTGACTTTC. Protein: CASSLRDGHSGANVLTF.